This TCR beta chain was identified in a study of T-cell memory formation after mild COVID-19. As for the study in general: Clustering of TCRs was largely donor specific.

5'RACE with constant-segment primers yielded barcoded, UMI-tagged TCR alpha and TCR beta cDNA libraries. Using its own MiXCR run on the 5' RACE reads, TCRdb lists one record per CDR3 protein. The sample records around 12,000 distinct CDR3 sequences, 13% to 15% being singletons. Study-wide points: Whether day 37 second-wave clones are SARS-CoV-2-specific was not confirmed. Cross-reactive memory appears to have joined, as suggested by some responding clones showing up in pre-infection memory.

This clonotype has only a few counts. No antigen is known for it. This sequence originates from a man between 18 and 29 years old who had mild COVID-19 (a few samples of this study predate the infection). Cell type and time point are not known. The specimen sequenced was PBMCs or a T cell subset sorted from them (not recorded which).

This CDR3 is CASSDRGTGGPDTQYF. The CDR3 coding sequence is TGTGCCAGCAGCGACCGAGGGACAGGGGGTCCAGATACGCAGTATTTT. The V and J genes are TRBV21-1 and TRBJ2-3; the table's D call TRBD1 went unverified against the DNA. TRBV21-1 is flagged as a pseudogene. The CDR3 sequence is 16 residues long.